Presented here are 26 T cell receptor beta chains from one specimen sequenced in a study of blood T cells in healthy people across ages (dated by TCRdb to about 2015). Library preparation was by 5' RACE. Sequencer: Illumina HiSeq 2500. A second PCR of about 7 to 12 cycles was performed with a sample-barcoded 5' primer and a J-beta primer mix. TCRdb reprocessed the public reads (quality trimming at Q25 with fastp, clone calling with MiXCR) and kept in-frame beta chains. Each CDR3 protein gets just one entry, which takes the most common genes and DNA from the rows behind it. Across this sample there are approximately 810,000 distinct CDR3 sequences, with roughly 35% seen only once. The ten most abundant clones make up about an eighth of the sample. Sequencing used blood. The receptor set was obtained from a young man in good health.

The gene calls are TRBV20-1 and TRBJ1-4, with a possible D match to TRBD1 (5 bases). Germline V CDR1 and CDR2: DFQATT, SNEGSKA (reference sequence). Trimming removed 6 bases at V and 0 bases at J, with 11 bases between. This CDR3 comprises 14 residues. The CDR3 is CSAGTDATNEKLFF. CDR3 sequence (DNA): TGCAGTGCCGGGACGGATGCAACTAATGAAAAACTGTTTTTT.

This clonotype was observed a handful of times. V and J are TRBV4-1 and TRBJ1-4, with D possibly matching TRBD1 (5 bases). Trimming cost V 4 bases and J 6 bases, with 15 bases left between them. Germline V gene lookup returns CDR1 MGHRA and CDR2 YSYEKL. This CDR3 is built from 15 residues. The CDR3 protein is CASSPPGTADEKLFF. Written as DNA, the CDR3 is TGCGCCAGCAGCCCGCCCGGGACTGCTGATGAAAAACTGTTTTTT.

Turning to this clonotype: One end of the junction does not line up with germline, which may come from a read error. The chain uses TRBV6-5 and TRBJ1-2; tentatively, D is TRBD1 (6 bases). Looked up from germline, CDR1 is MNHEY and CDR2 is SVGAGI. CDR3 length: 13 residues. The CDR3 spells CASSDSGEYGYTF. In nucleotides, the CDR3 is TGTGCCAGCAGTGACTCAGGGGAGTATGGCTACACCTTC.

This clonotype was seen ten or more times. The CDR3 is CASSQDRGFFRGNEQFF. The CDR3 DNA reads as TGCGCCAGCAGCCAAGATAGGGGATTTTTTAGGGGCAATGAGCAGTTCTTC. The rearrangement links TRBV4-3 to TRBJ2-1, with D possibly being TRBD1 (5 bases). CDR3 size: 17 residues. V lost 0 bases, J lost 6 bases, and 18 bases lay in between. Germline V gene data show CDR1 as LGHNA and CDR2 as YSLEER.

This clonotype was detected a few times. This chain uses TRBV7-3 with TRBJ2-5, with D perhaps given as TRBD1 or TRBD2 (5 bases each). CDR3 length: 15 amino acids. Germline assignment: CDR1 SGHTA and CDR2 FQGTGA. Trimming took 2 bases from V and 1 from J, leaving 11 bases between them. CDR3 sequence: CASSLEGMVQETQYF. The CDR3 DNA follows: TGTGCCAGCAGCTTAGAGGGGATGGTCCAAGAGACCCAGTACTTC.

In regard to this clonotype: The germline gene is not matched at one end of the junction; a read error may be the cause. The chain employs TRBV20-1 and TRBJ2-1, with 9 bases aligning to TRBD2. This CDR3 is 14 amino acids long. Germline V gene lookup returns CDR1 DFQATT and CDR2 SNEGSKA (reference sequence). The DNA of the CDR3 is TGCAGTGCCGTAGGACTAGCGCCCAACAATGAGCAGTTATTT. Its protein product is CSAVGLAPNNEQLF.

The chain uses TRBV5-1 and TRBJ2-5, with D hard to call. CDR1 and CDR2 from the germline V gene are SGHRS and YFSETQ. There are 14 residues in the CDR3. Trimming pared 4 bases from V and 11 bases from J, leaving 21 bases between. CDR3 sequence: CASSRSRVPNEQYF. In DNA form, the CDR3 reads TGCGCCAGCAGCCGATCCCGGGTACCGAATGAGCAGTACTTC.

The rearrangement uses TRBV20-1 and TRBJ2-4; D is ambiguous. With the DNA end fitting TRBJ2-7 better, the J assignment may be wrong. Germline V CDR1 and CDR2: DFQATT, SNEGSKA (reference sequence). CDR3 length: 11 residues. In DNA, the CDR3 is TGCAGTGCTAGCACGGTCTACGAGCAGTACTTC. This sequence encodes CSASTVYEQYF.

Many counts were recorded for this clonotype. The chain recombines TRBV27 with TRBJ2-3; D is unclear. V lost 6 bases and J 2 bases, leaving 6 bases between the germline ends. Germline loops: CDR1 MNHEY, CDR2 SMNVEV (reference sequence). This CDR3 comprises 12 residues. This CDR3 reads CASRRATDTQYF. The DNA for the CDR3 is TGTGCCAGCAGAAGGGCCACAGATACGCAGTATTTT.

CDR3 DNA sequence: TGTGCCAGCAGCTCCCCTAGTCTTTCCTCCTACAATGAGCAGTTCTTC. Translated, it gives CASSSPSLSSYNEQFF. This chain uses TRBV13 with TRBJ2-1, with D uncertain. The CDR3 runs 16 residues. CDR1 PRHDT and CDR2 FYEKMQ come from the germline V gene (reference sequence). Trimming pared 4 bases from V and 0 bases from J, leaving 13 bases between.

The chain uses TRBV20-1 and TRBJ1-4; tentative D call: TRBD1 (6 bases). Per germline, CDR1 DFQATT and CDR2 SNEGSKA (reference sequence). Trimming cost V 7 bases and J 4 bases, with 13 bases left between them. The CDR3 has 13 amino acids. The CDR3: CSGGGLGNEKLFF. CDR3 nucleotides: TGCAGTGGAGGGGGGCTCGGTAATGAAAAACTGTTTTTT.

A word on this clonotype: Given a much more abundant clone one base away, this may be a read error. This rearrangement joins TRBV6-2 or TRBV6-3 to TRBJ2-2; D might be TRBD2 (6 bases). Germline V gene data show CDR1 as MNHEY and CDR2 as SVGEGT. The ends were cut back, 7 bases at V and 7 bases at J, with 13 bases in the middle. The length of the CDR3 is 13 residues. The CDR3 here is CASIYRGYGELFF. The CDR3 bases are TGTGCCAGCATTTATCGGGGGTACGGGGAGCTGTTTTTT.

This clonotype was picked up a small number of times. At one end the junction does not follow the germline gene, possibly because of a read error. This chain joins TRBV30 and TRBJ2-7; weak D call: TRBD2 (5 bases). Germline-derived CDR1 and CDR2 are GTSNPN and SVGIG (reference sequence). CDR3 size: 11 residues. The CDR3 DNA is TGTGCCGGGAGTAGGCTACGGGCGATGTACTTC. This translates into CAGSRLRAMYF.

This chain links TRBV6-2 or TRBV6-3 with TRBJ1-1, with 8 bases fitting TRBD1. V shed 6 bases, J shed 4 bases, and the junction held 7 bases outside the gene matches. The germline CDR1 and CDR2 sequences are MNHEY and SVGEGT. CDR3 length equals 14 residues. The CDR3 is CASRETGEGTEAFF. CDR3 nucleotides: TGTGCCAGCAGGGAGACAGGGGAGGGCACTGAAGCTTTCTTT.

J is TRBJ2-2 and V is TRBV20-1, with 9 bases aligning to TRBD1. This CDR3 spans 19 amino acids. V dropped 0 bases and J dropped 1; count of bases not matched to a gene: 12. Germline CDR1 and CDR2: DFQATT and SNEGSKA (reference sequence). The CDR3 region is CSARDSGTGSLMNTGELFF. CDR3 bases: TGCAGTGCTAGAGACTCCGGGACAGGGTCTCTGATGAACACCGGGGAGCTGTTTTTT.

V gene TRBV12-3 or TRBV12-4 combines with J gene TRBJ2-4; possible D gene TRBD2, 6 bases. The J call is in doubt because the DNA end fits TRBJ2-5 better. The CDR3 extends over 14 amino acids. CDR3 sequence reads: CASSVPGVYETQYF. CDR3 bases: TGTGCCAGCAGTGTTCCGGGGGTGTACGAGACCCAGTACTTC.

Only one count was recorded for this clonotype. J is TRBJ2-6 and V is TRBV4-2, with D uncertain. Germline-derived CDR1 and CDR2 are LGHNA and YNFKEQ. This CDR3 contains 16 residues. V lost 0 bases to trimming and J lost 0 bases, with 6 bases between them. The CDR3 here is CASSQDDSSGANVLTF. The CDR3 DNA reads TGTGCCAGCAGCCAAGATGATAGCTCTGGGGCCAACGTCCTGACTTTC.

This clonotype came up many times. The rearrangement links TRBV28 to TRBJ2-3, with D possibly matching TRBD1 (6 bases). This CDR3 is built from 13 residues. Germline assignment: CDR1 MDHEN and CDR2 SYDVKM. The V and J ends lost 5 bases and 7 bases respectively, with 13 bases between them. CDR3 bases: TGTGCCAGCAGTGCGACAGGACTGTATACGCAGTATTTT. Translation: CASSATGLYTQYF.

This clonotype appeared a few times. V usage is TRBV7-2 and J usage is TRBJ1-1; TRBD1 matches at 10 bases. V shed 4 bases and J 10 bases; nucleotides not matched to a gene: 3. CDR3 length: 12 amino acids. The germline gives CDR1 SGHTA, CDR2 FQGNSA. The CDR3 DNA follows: TGTGCCAGCAGCTCCGGGACAGGGGTAGCTTTCTTT. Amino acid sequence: CASSSGTGVAFF.

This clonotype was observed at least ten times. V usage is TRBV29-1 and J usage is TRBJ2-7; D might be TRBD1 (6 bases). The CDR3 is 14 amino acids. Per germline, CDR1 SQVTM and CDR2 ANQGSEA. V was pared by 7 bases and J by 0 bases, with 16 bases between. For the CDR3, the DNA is TGCAGCGCCTCCGAAGGGACATACTCCTACGAGCAGTACTTC. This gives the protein CSASEGTYSYEQYF.

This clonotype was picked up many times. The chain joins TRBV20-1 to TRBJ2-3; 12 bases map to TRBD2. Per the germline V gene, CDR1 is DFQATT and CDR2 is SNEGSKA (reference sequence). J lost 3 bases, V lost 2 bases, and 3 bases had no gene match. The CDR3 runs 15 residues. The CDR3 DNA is TGCAGTGCTAGACCCGGACTAGCGGGGACAGATACGCAGTATTTT. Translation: CSARPGLAGTDTQYF.

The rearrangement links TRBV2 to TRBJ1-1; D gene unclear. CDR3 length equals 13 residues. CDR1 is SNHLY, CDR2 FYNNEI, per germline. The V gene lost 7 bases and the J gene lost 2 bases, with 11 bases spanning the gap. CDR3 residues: CASNSDHNTEAFF. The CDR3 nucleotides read TGTGCCAGCAACTCTGACCATAACACTGAAGCTTTCTTT.

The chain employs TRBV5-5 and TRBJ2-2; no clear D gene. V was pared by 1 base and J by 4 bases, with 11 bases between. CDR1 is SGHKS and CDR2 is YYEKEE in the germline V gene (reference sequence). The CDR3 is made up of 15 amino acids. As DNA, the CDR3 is TGTGCCAGCAGCTTGCCGGTCCTGACCACCGGGGAGCTGTTTTTT. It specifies CASSLPVLTTGELFF. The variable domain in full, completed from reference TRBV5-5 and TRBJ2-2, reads DAGVTQSPTHLIKTRGQQVTLRCSPISGHKSVSWYQQVLGQGPQFIFQYYEKEERGRGNFPDRFSARQFPNYSSELNVNALLLGDSALYLCASSLPVLTTGELFFGEGSRLTVL.

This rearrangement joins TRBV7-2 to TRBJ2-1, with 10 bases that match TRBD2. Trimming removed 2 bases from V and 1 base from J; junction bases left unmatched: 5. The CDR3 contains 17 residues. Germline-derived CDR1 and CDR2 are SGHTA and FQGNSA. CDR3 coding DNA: TGTGCCAGCAGCTTAACTAGCGGGGAGGGTTCCTACAATGAGCAGTTCTTC. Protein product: CASSLTSGEGSYNEQFF.

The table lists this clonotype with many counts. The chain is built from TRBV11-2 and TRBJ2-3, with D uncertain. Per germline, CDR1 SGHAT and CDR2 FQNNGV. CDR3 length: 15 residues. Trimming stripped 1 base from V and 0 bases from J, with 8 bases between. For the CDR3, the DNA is TGTGCCAGCAGCTTAGCAAAAACTAGCACAGATACGCAGTATTTT. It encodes CASSLAKTSTDTQYF.

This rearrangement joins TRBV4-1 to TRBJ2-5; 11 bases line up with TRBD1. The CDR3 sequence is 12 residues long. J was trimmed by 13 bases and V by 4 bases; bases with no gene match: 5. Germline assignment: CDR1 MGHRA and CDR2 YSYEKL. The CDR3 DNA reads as TGCGCCAGCAGCCCGGGACAGGGGGATGTGTACTTC. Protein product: CASSPGQGDVYF.